The 15 T cell receptor beta chains below come from one sample, sequenced in a study of neoadjuvant nivolumab and ipilimumab in lung cancer. TCRdb keeps only in-frame clones here, not all; method: immunoSEQ multiplex PCR. The data hold 10,000 to 15,000 clones, with approximately 94% observed a single time. The sample was peripheral blood, taken after neoadjuvant nivolumab, alone or with ipilimumab, at or shortly before surgery. These receptors were taken from an adult with non-small cell lung cancer.

V gene TRBV2 combines with J gene TRBJ2-1, with D possibly being TRBD2 (6 bases). This CDR3 is built from 11 residues. The ends were cut back, 7 bases at V and 16 bases at J, with 17 bases in the middle. Looked up from germline, CDR1 is SNHLY and CDR2 is FYNNEI. The CDR3 bases are TGTGCCAGCATGACCCGACTAGTTCAATTCTTC. Protein: CASMTRLVQFF.

This clone appeared once. In nucleotides, the CDR3 is TGTGCCAGCAGTTTAGGGGGACAGGAACTGAATGAGCAGTTCTTC. Protein sequence: CASSLGGQELNEQFF. This chain uses TRBV27 with TRBJ2-1; 8 bases are shared with TRBD1. V gave up 2 bases and J gave up 7 bases; unmatched junction bases: 7. Germline CDR1 reads MNHEY; CDR2 reads SMNVEV (reference sequence). The CDR3 has 15 amino acids.

V and J are TRBV11-1 and TRBJ2-1, with 7 bases that match TRBD2. Trimming removed 1 base from V and 4 bases from J; junction bases left unmatched: 4. Per germline, CDR1 SGHAT and CDR2 FQDESV (reference sequence). CDR3 size: 15 residues. The CDR3 spells CASSLGSSGYNEQFF. Here the CDR3 DNA reads TGTGCCAGCAGCTTAGGGTCTAGCGGTTACAATGAGCAGTTCTTC.

The rearrangement joins TRBV7-9 to TRBJ1-1; D is possibly TRBD1 (5 bases). Trimming removed 1 base at V and 0 bases at J, with 9 bases between. This CDR3 contains 15 residues. The V gene's germline CDR1 is SEHNR and CDR2 FQNEAQ (reference sequence). The CDR3 loop reads CASSLDDRLNTEAFF. DNA of the CDR3: TGTGCCAGCAGCTTAGATGACAGACTGAACACTGAAGCTTTCTTT. The entire variable domain, with the rest obtained from reference TRBV7-9 and TRBJ1-1, is as follows: DTGVSQNPRHKITKRGQNVTFRCDPISEHNRLYWYRQTLGQGPEFLTYFQNEAQLEKSRLLSDRFSAERPKGSFSTLEIQRTEQGDSAMYLCASSLDDRLNTEAFFGQGTRLTVV.

CDR3 protein: CASSATDRALLPNYGYTF. CDR3 DNA sequence: TGTGCCAGCAGCGCTACCGACAGGGCTCTACTACCTAACTATGGCTACACCTTC. The chain combines TRBV2 with TRBJ1-2; TRBD1 matches at 7 bases. The CDR3 length is 18 residues. J lost 0 bases, V lost 6 bases, and 16 bases had no gene match. CDR1 SNHLY and CDR2 FYNNEI come from the germline V gene.

V and J are TRBV28 and TRBJ1-5; 11 nucleotides line up with TRBD1. The CDR3 runs to 18 residues. Germline CDR1 MDHEN, CDR2 SYDVKM. The junction had 11 bases not matched to a gene; V was cut back by 5 bases and J by 2 bases. The CDR3 DNA reads as TGTGCCAGCAGTCCTCGGACAGGGGGCGCGAGTGGCAATCAGCCCCAGCATTTT. This sequence encodes CASSPRTGGASGNQPQHF.

The V and J genes are TRBV5-1 and TRBJ2-2, with 12 bases that match TRBD2. V lost 4 bases and J lost 8; bases outside the gene matches: 3. Germline V lookup: CDR1 SGHRS, CDR2 YFSETQ. CDR3 size: 14 residues. CDR3 nucleotide sequence: TGCGCCAGCAGCGAGACTAGCGGGAGAGGGGAGCTGTTTTTT. It yields the protein CASSETSGRGELFF.

This chain uses TRBV11-2 with TRBJ2-2, with 9 bases fitting TRBD1. With V trimmed by 2 bases and J by 6 bases, 1 base remained unmatched. Germline CDR1 SGHAT, CDR2 FQNNGV. The CDR3 spans 14 residues. CDR3 region: CASSLRTGAGELFF. The CDR3 DNA is TGTGCCAGCAGCTTAAGGACAGGGGCCGGGGAGCTGTTTTTT.

The gene calls are TRBV28 and TRBJ2-1; D is perhaps TRBD1 (6 bases). V was trimmed by 4 bases and J by 6 bases, leaving 10 bases between them. CDR1 and CDR2 from the germline V gene are MDHEN and SYDVKM. CDR3 length equals 13 residues. The CDR3 coding sequence is TGTGCCAGCAGTTCGAGGGGGAGCAATGAGCAGTTCTTC. This encodes CASSSRGSNEQFF.

The chain has TRBV28 and TRBJ1-2; 10 positions match TRBD1. The junction had 4 bases not matched to a gene; V was cut back by 5 bases and J by 7 bases. Germline values: CDR1 MDHEN, CDR2 SYDVKM. CDR3 size: 13 residues. In DNA form, the CDR3 reads TGTGCCAGCAGTGCGGGACAGGGGTTTGGCTACACCTTC. Translation: CASSAGQGFGYTF.

This sequence joins TRBV5-1 and TRBJ2-3; 9 bases map to TRBD2. Germline CDR1 and CDR2: SGHRS and YFSETQ. This CDR3 has 16 amino acids. V was pared by 4 bases and J by 5 bases, with 11 bases of the junction left unmatched. The CDR3, as DNA: TGCGCCAGCAGCGTGGGACTAGCACAGGGAGGAGATACGCAGTATTTT. It encodes CASSVGLAQGGDTQYF.

This rearrangement joins TRBV7-6 to TRBJ2-1; 12 bases are a match to TRBD1. The CDR3 loop spans 17 amino acids. V was clipped by 4 bases and J by 9 bases; unmatched bases: 13. Germline-derived CDR1 and CDR2 are SGHVS and FNYEAQ. This CDR3 is CASSSMGGQGAVGEQFF. In DNA, the CDR3 is TGTGCCAGCAGCTCTATGGGGGGACAGGGGGCGGTTGGTGAGCAGTTCTTC.

The V and J genes are TRBV14 and TRBJ2-2, with D unresolved. Germline values: CDR1 SGHDN, CDR2 FVKESK. This CDR3 is 11 amino acids long. V lost 6 bases and J lost 8, with 7 bases in between. The CDR3 region is CASRQIGELFF. The CDR3, as DNA: TGTGCCAGCAGGCAGATAGGGGAGCTGTTTTTT. Full variable domain (rest looked up from reference TRBV14 and TRBJ2-2): EAGVTQFPSHSVIEKGQTVTLRCDPISGHDNLYWYRRVMGKEIKFLLHFVKESKQDESGMPNNRFLAERTGGTYSTLKVQPAELEDSGVYFCASRQIGELFFGEGSRLTVL.

V is TRBV7-9 and J is TRBJ1-2, with D possibly being TRBD1 (5 bases). CDR1 is SEHNR, CDR2 FQNEAQ, per germline (reference sequence). The CDR3 loop spans 15 amino acids. V was trimmed by 5 bases and J by 1 base, leaving 14 bases between them. Here the CDR3 reads CASSPSGTDNYGYTF. The CDR3 coding sequence is TGTGCCAGCAGCCCTAGTGGGACGGATAACTATGGCTACACCTTC.

The table lists this clone with a count of one. The rearrangement links TRBV7-7 to TRBJ2-3, with a tentative D call TRBD2 (5 bases). The germline V gene has CDR1 SSHAT and CDR2 FNYEAQ (reference sequence). The CDR3 has 14 residues. V was cut by 1 base and J by 6 bases, with 11 bases left in between. The CDR3 DNA is TGTGCCAGCAGCTTAGATCCTCGAGGGGATACGCAGTATTTT. It yields the protein CASSLDPRGDTQYF.